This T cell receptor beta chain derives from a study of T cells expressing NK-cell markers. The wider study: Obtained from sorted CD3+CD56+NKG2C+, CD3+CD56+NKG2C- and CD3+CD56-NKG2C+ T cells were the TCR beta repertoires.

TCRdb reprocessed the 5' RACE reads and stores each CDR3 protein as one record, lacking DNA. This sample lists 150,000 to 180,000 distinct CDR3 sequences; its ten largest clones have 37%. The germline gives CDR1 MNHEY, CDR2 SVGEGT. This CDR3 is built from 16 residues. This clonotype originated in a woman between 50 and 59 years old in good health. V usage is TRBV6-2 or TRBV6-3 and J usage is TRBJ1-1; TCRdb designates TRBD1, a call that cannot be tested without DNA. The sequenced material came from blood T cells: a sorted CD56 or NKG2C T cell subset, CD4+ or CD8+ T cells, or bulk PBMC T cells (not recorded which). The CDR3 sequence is CASSTPEGGSNTEAFF.